The next 2 T cell receptor beta chains were all read from a single sample in a study of T-cell memory formation after mild COVID-19. TCRdb processed the 5' RACE reads anew with MiXCR; each CDR3 protein has one entry. The sample consists of around 320,000 distinct CDR3 sequences, approximately 19% of them appearing once. The sequencing sample was made of PBMCs or a T cell subset sorted from them (not recorded which). The receptors derive from a man aged 18 to 29 who had mild COVID-19 (a few samples of this study predate the infection). Cell type and time point are not known.

Points on this clonotype: A read error may produce the germline difference seen at one junction end. The rearrangement links TRBV4-1 to TRBJ2-1, with 13 nucleotides matching TRBD2. The V gene's germline CDR1 is MGHRA and CDR2 YSYEKL. There are 15 residues in the CDR3. CDR3 in amino acids: CASSQETSGGSALYF. The CDR3 DNA reads TGCGCCAGCAGCCAAGAGACTAGCGGGGGGTCGGCTTTATACTTC.

In this sample, this clonotype turned up a few times. The CDR3 nucleotides read TGCGCCAGCAGCCCCGACCTGCCTAATGAAAAACTGTTTTTT. It specifies CASSPDLPNEKLFF. The chain combines TRBV4-1 with TRBJ1-4; D not certain. V lost 4 bases to trimming and J lost 3 bases, with 9 bases between them. CDR3 length equals 14 residues. CDR1 MGHRA and CDR2 YSYEKL come from the germline V gene.